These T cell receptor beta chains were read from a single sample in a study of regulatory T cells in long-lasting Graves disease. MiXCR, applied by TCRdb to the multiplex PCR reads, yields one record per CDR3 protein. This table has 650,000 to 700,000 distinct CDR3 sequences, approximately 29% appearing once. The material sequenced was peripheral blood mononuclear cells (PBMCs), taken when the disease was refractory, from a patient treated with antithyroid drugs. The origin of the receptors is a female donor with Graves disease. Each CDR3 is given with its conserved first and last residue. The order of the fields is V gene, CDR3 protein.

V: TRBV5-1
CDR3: CASSLVASLNTEAFF

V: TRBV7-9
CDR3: CASIRGVDRFSYNEQFF

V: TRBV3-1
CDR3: CASSRASQETQYF

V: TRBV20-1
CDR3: CSASRGYRNQPQHF

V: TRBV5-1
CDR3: CASSLAGAAGYTF

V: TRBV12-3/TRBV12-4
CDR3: CASSPKGTGIQGGYTF

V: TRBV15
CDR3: CATSREGSGLETQYF

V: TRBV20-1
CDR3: CSARWRARGEKLFF

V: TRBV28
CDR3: CASSVNLGTEANTEAFF

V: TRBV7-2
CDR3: CASSFIGWNTEAFF

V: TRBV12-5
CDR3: CASGTGVGDLLKNTEAFF

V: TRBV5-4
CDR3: CASSLAPSGSVETQYF

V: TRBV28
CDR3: CASSPGDRNTQETQYF

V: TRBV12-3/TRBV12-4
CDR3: CASSFYRGPYEQYF

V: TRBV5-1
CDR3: CASSLDGATPLNTEAFF

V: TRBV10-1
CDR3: CASSAQREGINSYNEQFF

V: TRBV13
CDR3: CASSFQLSVAYEQYF

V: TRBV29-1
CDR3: CSALAGGADTQYF

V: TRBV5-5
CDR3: CASSPQWQNYYGYTF

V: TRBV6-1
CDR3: CASSADSSGANVLTF

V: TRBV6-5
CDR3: CASSYPPPGSYGYTF

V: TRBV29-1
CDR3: CSAQVQTRWTEAFF

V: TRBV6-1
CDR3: CASSIAGTNQPQHF

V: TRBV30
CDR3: CAWGPGGHSPLHF

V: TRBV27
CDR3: CASSAQGQGNYGYTF

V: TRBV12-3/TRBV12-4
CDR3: CASSLDRAFF

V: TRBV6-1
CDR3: CASRPYRGYTEAFF

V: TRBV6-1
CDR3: CAISESREGLAERRDGYNEQFF

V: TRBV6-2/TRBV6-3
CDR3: CASRQGMNTEAFF

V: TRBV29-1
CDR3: CSVLENYGYTF

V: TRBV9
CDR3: CASSLRHSANTGELFF

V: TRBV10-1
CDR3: CANLSGAGANVLTF

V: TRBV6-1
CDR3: CASIGGGTGSNQPQHF

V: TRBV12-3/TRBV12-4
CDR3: CASSSGARFGGGYTF

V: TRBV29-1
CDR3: CSVESPATGSYEQYF

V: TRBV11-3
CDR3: CASSAGTHYEQYF

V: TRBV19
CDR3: CASRERGVNTEAFF

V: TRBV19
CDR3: CASSIRALAGNTGELFF

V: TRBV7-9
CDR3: CASSPGAAPNQPQHF

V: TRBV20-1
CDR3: CSAIRTGGNQPQHF

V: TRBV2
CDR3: CASSESPTYGYTF

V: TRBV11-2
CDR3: CASSPGQGRIYEQYF

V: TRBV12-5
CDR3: CASGFAGHPAHTGELFF

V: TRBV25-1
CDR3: CASSDGGQDFF

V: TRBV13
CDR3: CASRGRGYEQYF

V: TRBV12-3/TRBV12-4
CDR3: CASSQGQAGNQPQHF

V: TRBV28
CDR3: CASREDQNTEAFF

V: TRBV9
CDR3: CASSRRGRSGTEAFF

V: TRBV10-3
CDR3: CAINHDPSNGYTF

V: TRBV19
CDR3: CASSSRTGTTYEQYF

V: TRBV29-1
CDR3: CSVRLAGDFYEQYF